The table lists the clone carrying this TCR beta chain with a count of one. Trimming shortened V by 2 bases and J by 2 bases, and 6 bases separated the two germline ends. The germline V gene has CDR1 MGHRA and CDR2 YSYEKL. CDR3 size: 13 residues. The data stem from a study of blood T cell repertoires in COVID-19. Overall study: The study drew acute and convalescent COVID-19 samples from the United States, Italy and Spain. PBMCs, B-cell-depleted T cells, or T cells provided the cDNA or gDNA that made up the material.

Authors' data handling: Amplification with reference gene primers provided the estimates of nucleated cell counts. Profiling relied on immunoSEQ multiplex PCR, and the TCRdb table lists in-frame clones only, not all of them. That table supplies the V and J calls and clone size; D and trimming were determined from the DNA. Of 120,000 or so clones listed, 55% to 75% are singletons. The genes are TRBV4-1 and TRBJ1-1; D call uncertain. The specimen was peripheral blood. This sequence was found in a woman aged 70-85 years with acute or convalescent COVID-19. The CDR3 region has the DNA TGCGCCAGCAGCCAAACACGTAACACTGAAGCTTTCTTT. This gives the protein CASSQTRNTEAFF.